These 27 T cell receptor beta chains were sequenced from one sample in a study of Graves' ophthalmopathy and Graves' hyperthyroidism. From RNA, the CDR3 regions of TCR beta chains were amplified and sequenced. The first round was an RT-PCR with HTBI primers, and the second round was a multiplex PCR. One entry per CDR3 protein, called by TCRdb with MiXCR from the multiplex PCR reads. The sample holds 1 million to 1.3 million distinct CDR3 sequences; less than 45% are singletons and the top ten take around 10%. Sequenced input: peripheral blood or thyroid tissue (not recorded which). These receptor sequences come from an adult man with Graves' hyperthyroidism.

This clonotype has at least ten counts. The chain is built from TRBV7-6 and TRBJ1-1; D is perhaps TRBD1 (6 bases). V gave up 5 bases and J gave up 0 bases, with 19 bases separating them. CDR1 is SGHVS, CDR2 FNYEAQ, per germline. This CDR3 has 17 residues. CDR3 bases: TGTGCCAGCAGCAAAAGGGGCCGGGGGGCGGTGAACACTGAAGCTTTCTTT. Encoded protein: CASSKRGRGAVNTEAFF.

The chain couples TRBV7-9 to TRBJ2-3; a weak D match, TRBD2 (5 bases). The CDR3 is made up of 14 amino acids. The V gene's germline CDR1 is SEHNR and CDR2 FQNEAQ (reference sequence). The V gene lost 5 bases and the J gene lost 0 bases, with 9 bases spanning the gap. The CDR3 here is CASSRTGSTDTQYF. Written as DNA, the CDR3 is TGTGCCAGCAGCCGAACGGGGAGCACAGATACGCAGTATTTT.

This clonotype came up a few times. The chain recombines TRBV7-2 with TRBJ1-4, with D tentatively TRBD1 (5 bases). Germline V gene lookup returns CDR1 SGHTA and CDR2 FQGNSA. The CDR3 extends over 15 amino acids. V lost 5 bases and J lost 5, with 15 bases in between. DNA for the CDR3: TGTGCCAGCAGCGCTCCACCGAGGGGAAATGAAAAACTGTTTTTT. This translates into CASSAPPRGNEKLFF.

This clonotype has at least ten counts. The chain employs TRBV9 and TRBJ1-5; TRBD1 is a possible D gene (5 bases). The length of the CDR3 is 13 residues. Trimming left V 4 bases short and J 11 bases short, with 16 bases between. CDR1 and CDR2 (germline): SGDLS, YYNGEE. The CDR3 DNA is TGTGCCAGCAGCCCAGGAAGAGAGGGGTCCCAGCATTTT. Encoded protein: CASSPGREGSQHF.

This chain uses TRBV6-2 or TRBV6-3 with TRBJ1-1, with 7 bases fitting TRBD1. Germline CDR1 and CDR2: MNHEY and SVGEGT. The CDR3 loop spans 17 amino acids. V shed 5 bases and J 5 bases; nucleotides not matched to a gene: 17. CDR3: CASSHRKNRGVTTEAFF. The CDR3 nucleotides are TGTGCCAGCAGTCACAGAAAGAACAGGGGAGTAACTACTGAAGCTTTCTTT.

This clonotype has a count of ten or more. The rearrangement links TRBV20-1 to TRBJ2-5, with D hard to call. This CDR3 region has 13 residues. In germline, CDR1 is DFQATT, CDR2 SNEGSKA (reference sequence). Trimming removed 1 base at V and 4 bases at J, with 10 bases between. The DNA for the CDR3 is TGCAGTGCTAGAGTGAGGTTCCGAGAGACCCAGTACTTC. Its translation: CSARVRFRETQYF.

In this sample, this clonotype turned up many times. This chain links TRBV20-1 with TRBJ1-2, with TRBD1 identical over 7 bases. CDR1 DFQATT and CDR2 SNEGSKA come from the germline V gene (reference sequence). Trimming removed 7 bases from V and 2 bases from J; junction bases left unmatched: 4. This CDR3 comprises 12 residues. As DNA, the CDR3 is TGCAGTGGCACGGACAGGAACTATGGCTACACCTTC. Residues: CSGTDRNYGYTF.

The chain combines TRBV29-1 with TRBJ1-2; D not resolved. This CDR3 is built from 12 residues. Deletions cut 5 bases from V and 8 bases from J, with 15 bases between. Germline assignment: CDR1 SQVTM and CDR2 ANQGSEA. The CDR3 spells CSVNGPRGGYTF. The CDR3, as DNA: TGCAGCGTTAACGGGCCCCGAGGCGGCTACACCTTC.

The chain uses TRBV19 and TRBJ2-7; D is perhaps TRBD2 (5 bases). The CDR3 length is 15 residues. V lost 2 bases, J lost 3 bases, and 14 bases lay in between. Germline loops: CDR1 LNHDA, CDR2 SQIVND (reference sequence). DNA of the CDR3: TGTGCCAGTAGTATAAAGCGGCTAGTGCACTACGAGCAGTACTTC. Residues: CASSIKRLVHYEQYF.

The CDR3 protein is CASSLPPPLNYGYTF. DNA for the CDR3: TGTGCCAGCAGTTTGCCTCCACCATTGAACTATGGCTACACCTTC. The chain recombines TRBV5-4 with TRBJ1-2; D remains ambiguous. The V end lost 5 bases, the J end lost 2 bases, and 16 bases lay between the germline ends. From germline, CDR1 is SGHNT and CDR2 YYREEE (reference sequence). The CDR3 contains 15 residues.

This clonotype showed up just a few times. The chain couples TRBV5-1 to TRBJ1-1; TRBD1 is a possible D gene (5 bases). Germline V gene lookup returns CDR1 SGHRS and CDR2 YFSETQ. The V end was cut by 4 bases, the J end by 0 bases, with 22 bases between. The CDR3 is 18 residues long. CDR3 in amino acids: CASSPVEYRRKVNTEAFF. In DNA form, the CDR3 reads TGCGCCAGCAGCCCGGTGGAGTACAGGAGGAAAGTGAACACTGAAGCTTTCTTT. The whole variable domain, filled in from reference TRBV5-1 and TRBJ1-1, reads KAGVTQTPRYLIKTRGQQVTLSCSPISGHRSVSWYQQTPGQGLQFLFEYFSETQRNKGNFPGRFSGRQFSNSRSEMNVSTLELGDSALYLCASSPVEYRRKVNTEAFFGQGTRLTVV.

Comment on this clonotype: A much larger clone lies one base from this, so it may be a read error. CDR3 sequence: CASSFDSPLHF. As DNA, the CDR3 is TGTGCCAGCAGCTTCGATTCACCCCTCCACTTT. This chain uses TRBV7-2 with TRBJ1-6; D ambiguous. The CDR3 length is 11 residues. The V gene lost 3 bases and the J gene lost 8 bases, with 2 bases spanning the gap. Germline-derived CDR1 and CDR2 are SGHTA and FQGNSA.

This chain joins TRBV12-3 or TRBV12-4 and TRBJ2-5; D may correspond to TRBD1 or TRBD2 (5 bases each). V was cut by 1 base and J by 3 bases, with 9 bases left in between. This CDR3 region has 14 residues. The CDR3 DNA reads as TGTGCCAGCAGTTTAGAGGGACCAGAAGAGACCCAGTACTTC. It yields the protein CASSLEGPEETQYF.

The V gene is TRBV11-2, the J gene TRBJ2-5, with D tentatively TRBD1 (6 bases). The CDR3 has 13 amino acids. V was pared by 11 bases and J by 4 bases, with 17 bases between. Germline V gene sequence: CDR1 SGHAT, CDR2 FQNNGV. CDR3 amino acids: CAEQLSRGETQYF. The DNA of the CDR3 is TGTGCCGAGCAGCTCAGCAGGGGAGAGACCCAGTACTTC. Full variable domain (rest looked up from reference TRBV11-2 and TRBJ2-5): EAGVAQSPRYKIIEKRQSVAFWCNPISGHATLYWYQQILGQGPKLLIQFQNNGVVDDSQLPKDRFSAERLKGVDSTLKIQPAKLEDSAVYLCAEQLSRGETQYFGPGTRLLVL.

Here the CDR3 DNA reads TGTGCCAGCAGTTACTCAGGGGGCGGATTAGAGACCCAGTACTTC. Encoded protein: CASSYSGGGLETQYF. The V call is TRBV6-5, the J call TRBJ2-5, with 7 bases lining up with TRBD1. The CDR3 is 15 amino acids. J lost 4 bases, V lost 0 bases, and 5 bases had no gene match. CDR1 MNHEY and CDR2 SVGAGI come from the germline V gene.

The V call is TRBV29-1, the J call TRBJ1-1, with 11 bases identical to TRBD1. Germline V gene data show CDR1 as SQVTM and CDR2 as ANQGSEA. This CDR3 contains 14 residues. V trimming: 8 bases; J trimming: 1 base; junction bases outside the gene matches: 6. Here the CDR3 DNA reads TGCAGCACTCGGACAGGGGGCAGGAACACTGAAGCTTTCTTT. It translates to CSTRTGGRNTEAFF.

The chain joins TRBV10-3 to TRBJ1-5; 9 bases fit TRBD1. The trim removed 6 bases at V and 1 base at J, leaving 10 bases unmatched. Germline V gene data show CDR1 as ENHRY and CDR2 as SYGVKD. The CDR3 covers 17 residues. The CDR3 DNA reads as TGTGCCATCAGCCCCGGGACAGGGTCAGGGAGCAATCAGCCCCAGCATTTT. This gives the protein CAISPGTGSGSNQPQHF.

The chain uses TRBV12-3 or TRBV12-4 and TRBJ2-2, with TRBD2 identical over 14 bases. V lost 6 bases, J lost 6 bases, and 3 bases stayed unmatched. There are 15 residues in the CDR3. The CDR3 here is CASRTSGGAPGELFF. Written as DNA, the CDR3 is TGTGCCAGCAGGACTAGCGGGGGGGCCCCCGGGGAGCTGTTTTTT.

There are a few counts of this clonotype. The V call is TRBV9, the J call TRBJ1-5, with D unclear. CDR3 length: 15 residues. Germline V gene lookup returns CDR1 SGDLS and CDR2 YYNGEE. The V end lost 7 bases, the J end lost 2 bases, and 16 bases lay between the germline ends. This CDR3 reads CASSPSPRGNQPQHF. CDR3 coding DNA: TGTGCCAGCTCACCATCTCCCCGGGGCAATCAGCCCCAGCATTTT.

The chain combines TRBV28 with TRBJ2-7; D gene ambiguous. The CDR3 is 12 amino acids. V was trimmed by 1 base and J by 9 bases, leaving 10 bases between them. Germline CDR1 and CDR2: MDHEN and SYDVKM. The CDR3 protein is CASSLLGGGQYF. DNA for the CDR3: TGTGCCAGCAGTTTATTGGGTGGTGGGCAGTACTTC.

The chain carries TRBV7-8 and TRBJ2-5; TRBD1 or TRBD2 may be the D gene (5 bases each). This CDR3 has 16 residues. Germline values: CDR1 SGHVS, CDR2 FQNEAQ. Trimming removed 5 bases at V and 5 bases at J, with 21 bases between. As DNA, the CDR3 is TGTGCCAGCAGCCGGTTCAGTTCGAAGGGACGGGAGACCCAGTACTTC. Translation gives CASSRFSSKGRETQYF.

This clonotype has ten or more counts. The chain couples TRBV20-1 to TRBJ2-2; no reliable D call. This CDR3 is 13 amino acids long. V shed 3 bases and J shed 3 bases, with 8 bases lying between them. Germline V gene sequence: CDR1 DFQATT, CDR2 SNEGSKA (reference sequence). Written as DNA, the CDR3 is TGCAGTGCTAGTGGGCTTTACACCGGGGAGCTGTTTTTT. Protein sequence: CSASGLYTGELFF.

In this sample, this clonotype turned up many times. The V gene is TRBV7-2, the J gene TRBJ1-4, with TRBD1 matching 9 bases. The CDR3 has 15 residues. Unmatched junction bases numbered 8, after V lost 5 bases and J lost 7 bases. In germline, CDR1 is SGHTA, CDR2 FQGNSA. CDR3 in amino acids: CASSALGQGGEKLFF. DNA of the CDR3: TGTGCCAGCAGCGCCCTGGGACAGGGAGGTGAAAAACTGTTTTTT.

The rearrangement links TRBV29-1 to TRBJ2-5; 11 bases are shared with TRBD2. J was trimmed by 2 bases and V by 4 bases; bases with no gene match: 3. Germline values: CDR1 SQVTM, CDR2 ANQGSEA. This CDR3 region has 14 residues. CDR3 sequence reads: CSVVGLAGQETQYF. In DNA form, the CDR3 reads TGCAGCGTTGTAGGACTAGCGGGTCAAGAGACCCAGTACTTC. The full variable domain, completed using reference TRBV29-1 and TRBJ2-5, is SAVISQKPSRDICQRGTSLTIQCQVDSQVTMMFWYRQQPGQSLTLIATANQGSEATYESGFVIDKFPISRPNLTFSTLTVSNMSPEDSSIYLCSVVGLAGQETQYFGPGTRLLVL.

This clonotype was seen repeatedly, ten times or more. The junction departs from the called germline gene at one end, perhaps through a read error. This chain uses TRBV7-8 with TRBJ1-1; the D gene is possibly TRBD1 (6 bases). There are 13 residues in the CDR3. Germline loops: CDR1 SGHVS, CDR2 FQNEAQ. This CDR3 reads CASSFPGTKSLLF. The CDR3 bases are TGTGCCAGCAGCTTCCCGGGGACAAAAAGCTTACTCTTT.

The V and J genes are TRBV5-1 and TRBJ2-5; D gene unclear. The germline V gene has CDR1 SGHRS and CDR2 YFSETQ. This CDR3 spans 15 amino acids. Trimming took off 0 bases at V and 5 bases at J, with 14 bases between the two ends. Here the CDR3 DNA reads TGCGCCAGCAGCTTGGCACCCTCGAGGCCCGAGACCCAGTACTTC. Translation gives CASSLAPSRPETQYF.

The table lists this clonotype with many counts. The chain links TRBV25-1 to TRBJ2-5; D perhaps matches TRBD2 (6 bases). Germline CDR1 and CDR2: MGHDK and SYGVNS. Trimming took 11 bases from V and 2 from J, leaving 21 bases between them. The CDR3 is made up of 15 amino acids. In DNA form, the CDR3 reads TGTGCCGCATCCGACGGCGGAGGGGCACAAGAGACCCAGTACTTC. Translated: CAASDGGGAQETQYF.